This entry is about one T cell receptor beta chain. Its matching antigen is unknown. The sample originates from a study of T cell repertoires in cytomegalovirus infection. Study-wide context: Recently described HLA-C-restricted plus well-studied HLA-B-restricted CMV epitopes were used. Public TCR beta signature analysis indicated the presence of both CMV infection and matching HLA type. Study-wide points: Using cumulative public TCR beta family frequency, the authors identified those who carried CMV together with the relevant HLA. CMV-specific TCR beta clonotypes restricted by HLA-C were the ones dominating the ex vivo response.

The CDR3 runs to 13 residues. V lost 4 bases to trimming and J lost 7 bases, with 11 bases between them. MiXCR, applied by TCRdb to the reads, yields one record per CDR3 protein. The sample lists approximately 1,000,000 distinct CDR3 sequences; around 29% were seen once. Sequencing was performed on cultured CD8+ T cells from PBMCs, taken from culture after CMV antigen stimulation. The source is a human donor in good health (CMV status not recorded). Some clones in this sample may be carry-over from other donors' samples. J is TRBJ1-5 and V is TRBV12-3 or TRBV12-4; D unresolved. The CDR3 reads CASSSPNEQPQHF. The CDR3 DNA reads as TGTGCCAGCAGTTCCCCCAATGAACAGCCCCAGCATTTT.